This passage covers 4 T cell receptor beta chains from one sample sequenced in a study of blood T cell repertoires in COVID-19. Assay: immunoSEQ multiplex PCR; the TCRdb copy retains only in-frame clones and omits some. The repertoire includes about 290,000 clones, more than 85% of them detected once, and approximately 4.2% sits in the top ten. Sequenced: peripheral blood. The receptors were gathered from a middle-aged man with acute or convalescent COVID-19.

V usage is TRBV7-2 and J usage is TRBJ2-3; TRBD2 matches 15 bases. The germline CDR1 and CDR2 sequences are SGHTA and FQGNSA. CDR3 length equals 16 residues. V dropped 3 bases and J dropped 7; count of bases not matched to a gene: 5. CDR3 nucleotides: TGTGCCAGCAGCTTGGGACTAGCGGGGGGAACGTATACGCAGTATTTT. This gives the protein CASSLGLAGGTYTQYF.

The V call is TRBV5-4, the J call TRBJ2-4; 9 bases are a match to TRBD2. Trimming cost V 2 bases and J 12 bases; bases outside gene matches: 12. CDR1 is SGHNT, CDR2 YYREEE, per germline (reference sequence). The CDR3 contains 15 residues. The CDR3 loop reads CASSFKTAGGQDQYF. CDR3 nucleotide sequence: TGTGCCAGCAGCTTCAAGACAGCGGGGGGCCAAGATCAGTACTTC.

This chain uses TRBV30 with TRBJ1-5; D gene unclear. The CDR3 runs 13 residues. V lost 4 bases, J lost 4 bases, and 11 bases lay in between. Germline V gene data show CDR1 as GTSNPN and CDR2 as SVGIG (reference sequence). The CDR3 reads CAWNRLSNQPQHF. Written as DNA, the CDR3 is TGTGCCTGGAATAGACTCAGTAATCAGCCCCAGCATTTT.

The chain combines TRBV24-1 with TRBJ2-1, with TRBD2 matching 13 bases. The germline gives CDR1 KGHDR, CDR2 SFDVKD. This CDR3 contains 16 residues. Trimming at V came to 3 bases and at J to 8 bases, leaving 6 bases not matched to a gene. CDR3 in DNA: TGTGCCACCAGTGATGTGGGACTAGCGGGGTTGGATGAGCAGTTCTTC. Translating it yields CATSDVGLAGLDEQFF.